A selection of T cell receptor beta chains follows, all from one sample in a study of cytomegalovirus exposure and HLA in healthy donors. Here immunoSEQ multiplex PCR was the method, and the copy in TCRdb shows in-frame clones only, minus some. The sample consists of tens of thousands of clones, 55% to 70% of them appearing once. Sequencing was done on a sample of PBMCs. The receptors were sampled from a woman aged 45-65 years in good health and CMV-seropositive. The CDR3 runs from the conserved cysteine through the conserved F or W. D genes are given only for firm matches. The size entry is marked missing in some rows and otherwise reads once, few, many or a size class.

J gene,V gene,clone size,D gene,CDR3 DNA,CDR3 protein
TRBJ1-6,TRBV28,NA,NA,TGTGCCAGCACCACAGTCAGCCCCCGTAATTCACCCCTCCACTTT,CASTTVSPRNSPLHF
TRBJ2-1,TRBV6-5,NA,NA,TGTGCCAGCAGTTACTCGTCCAGGGTCAATGAGCAGTTCTTC,CASSYSSRVNEQFF
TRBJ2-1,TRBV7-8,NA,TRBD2,TGTGCCAGCAGCTTAGACCCCACTAGCGGGGGAAAGTCCGGTGAGCAGTTCTTC,CASSLDPTSGGKSGEQFF
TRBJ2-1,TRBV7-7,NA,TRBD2,TGTGCCAGCAGCCAGACTAGCGGGGGTGTTCATGAGCAGTTCTTC,CASSQTSGGVHEQFF
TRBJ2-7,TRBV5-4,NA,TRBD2,TGTGCCAGCAGCTTAGCGGGAGGAACCTACGAGCAGTACTTC,CASSLAGGTYEQYF
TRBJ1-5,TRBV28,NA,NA,TGTGCCAGCAGTTTGGGCACCAATCAGCCCCAGCATTTT,CASSLGTNQPQHF
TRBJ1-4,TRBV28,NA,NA,TGTGCCAGCAGTGCCCTGGCGGGGACCAATGAAAAACTGTTTTTT,CASSALAGTNEKLFF
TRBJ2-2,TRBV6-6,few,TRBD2,TGTGCCAGCATGCGGGGGGAGGGTGTCGGGGAGCTGTTTTTT,CASMRGEGVGELFF
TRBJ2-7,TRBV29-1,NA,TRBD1,TGCAGCGCTAGACAGGGGCCCTACGAGCAGTACTTC,CSARQGPYEQYF
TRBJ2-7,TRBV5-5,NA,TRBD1,TGTGCCAGCAGCTACGACAGGGGGACCCACGAGCAGTACTTC,CASSYDRGTHEQYF
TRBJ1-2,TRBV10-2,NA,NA,TGCGCCAGCAGCCCTCCGACAGGTTCCTATGGCTACACCTTC,CASSPPTGSYGYTF
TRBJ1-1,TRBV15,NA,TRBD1,TGTGCCACCAGCAGCCTACAGGGGTACCGGGAAGCTTTCTTT,CATSSLQGYREAFF
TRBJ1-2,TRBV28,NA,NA,TGTGCCAGCAACAGATCCGGACAGAACTATGGCTACACCTTC,CASNRSGQNYGYTF
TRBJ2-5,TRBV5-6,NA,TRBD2,TGTGCCAGCAGCTCCGGGACTAGCGACCAAGAGACCCAGTACTTC,CASSSGTSDQETQYF
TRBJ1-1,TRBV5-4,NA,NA,TGTGCCAGCAGCCCGGCTGAGAGGGCGGCAGCTTTCTTT,CASSPAERAAAFF
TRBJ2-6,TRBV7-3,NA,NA,TGTGCCAGCAGCTACGGGAGCGCCAACGTCCTGACTTTC,CASSYGSANVLTF
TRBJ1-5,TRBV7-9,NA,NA,TGTTCCAGCAGCTTAGTGGAGGATCAGCCCCAGCATTTT,CSSSLVEDQPQHF
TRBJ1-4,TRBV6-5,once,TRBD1,TGTGCCAGCAGTCTCGACAGGGGAGTTGAAAAACTGTTTTTT,CASSLDRGVEKLFF
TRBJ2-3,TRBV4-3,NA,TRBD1,TGCGCCAGCAGTTACGTCAACAGGGGAACAGATACGCAGTATTTT,CASSYVNRGTDTQYF
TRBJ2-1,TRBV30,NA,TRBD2,TGTGCCTGGAGTGGACCGAGCGGGGACGTCTCCTACAATGAGCAGTTCTTC,CAWSGPSGDVSYNEQFF
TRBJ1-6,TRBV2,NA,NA,TGTGCCAGCCGCCTAACAGGCCCATCACCCCTCCACTTT,CASRLTGPSPLHF
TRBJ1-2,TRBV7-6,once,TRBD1,TGTGCCAGCAGCTCGGACAGGTCTGGCTACACCTTC,CASSSDRSGYTF
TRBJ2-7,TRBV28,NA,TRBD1,TGTGCCAGTACGTATCGACAGGGTTCCTACGAGCAGTACTTC,CASTYRQGSYEQYF
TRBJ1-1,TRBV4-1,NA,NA,TGCGCCAGCAGCCAAGATAGATTGCAGGGAAACACTGAAGCTTTCTTT,CASSQDRLQGNTEAFF
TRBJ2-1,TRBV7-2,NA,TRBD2,TGTGCCAGCAGCTTAGTCAGCGGGGGGGCGAATGAGCAGTTCTTC,CASSLVSGGANEQFF
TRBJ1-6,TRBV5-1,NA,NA,TGCGCCAGCAGCCACGACAACTATAATTCACCCCTCCACTTT,CASSHDNYNSPLHF
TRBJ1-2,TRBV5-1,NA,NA,TGCGCCAGCAGCTTGGATTACAGTTCCTATGGCTACACCTTC,CASSLDYSSYGYTF
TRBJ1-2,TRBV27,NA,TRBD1,TGTGCCAGCAGTTTATCGCGGGGACAGGAGGCTGGCTACACCTTC,CASSLSRGQEAGYTF
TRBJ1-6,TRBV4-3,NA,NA,TGCGCCAGCAGCCAAGGGAACCCCGGAGGGACTTCACCCCTCCACTTT,CASSQGNPGGTSPLHF
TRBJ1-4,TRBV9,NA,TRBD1,TGTGCCAGCAGCGTTGGGACAGGAAAACTGTTTTTT,CASSVGTGKLFF
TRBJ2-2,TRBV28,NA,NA,TGTGCCAGCAGTTTGGGCTCAACGAACACCGGGGAGCTGTTTTTT,CASSLGSTNTGELFF
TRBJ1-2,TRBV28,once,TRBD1,TGTGCCAGCAGAGCAGGGGGCTCTAACTATGGCTACACCTTC,CASRAGGSNYGYTF
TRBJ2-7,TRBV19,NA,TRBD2,TGTGCCAGTAGTGGATTGACTAGCGGAATCTCCTACGAGCAGTACTTC,CASSGLTSGISYEQYF
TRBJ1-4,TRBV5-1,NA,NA,TGCGCCAGCTCAAGGGCGGGGGGTGAGGAAAAACTGTTTTTT,CASSRAGGEEKLFF
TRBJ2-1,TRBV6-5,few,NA,TGTGCCAGCAGTAGCGACTCCTACAATGAGCAGTTCTTC,CASSSDSYNEQFF
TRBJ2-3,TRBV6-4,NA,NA,TGTGCCAGCGGTGAAGGGGGGGTGGATACGCAGTATTTT,CASGEGGVDTQYF
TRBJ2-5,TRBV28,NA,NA,TGTGCCAGCAATAGCGTTGAGGTGACCCAGTACTTC,CASNSVEVTQYF
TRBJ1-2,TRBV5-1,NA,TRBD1,TGCGCCAGCAGCGTAGGGGACAGGGGGCAGATTGGCTACACCTTC,CASSVGDRGQIGYTF
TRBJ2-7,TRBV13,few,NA,TGTGCCAGCAGCTTAGGTGGGACTGGTTCTTACGAGCAGTACTTC,CASSLGGTGSYEQYF
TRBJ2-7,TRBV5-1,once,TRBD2,TGCGCCAGCAGCTTGTATACTAGCGGGGGGGCCAGCTCCTACGAGCAGTACTTC,CASSLYTSGGASSYEQYF
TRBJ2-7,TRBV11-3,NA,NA,TGTGCCAGCAGCGCAGGGCCCTCCTACGAGCAGTACTTC,CASSAGPSYEQYF
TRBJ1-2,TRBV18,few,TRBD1,TGTGCCAGCTCACCAGTACAGGGGGCTGATGGCTACACCTTC,CASSPVQGADGYTF
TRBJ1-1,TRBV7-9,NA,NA,TGTGCCAGCATCAAGACAGGCGACACTGAAGCTTTCTTT,CASIKTGDTEAFF
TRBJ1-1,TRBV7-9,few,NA,TGTGCCAGCAGCTTAGATGCGGGGGGCGGGACTGAAGCTTTCTTT,CASSLDAGGGTEAFF
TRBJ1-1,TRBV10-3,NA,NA,TGTGCCATCAGAGGGGGAACTGAAGCTTTCTTT,CAIRGGTEAFF
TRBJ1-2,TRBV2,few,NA,TGTGCCAGCAGTGAAGTCGGTCGGGGTATGGGTGGCTACACCTTC,CASSEVGRGMGGYTF
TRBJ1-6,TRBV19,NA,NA,TGTGCCAGTATGGCGGATAGTAGGAGCTCCTATAATTCACCCCTCCACTTT,CASMADSRSSYNSPLHF
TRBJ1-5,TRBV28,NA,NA,TGTGCCAGCAACAGAGATCGCAATCAGCCCCAGCATTTT,CASNRDRNQPQHF